The rows below give T cell receptor beta chains drawn from one sample of a study of shared T cell receptors in the human thymus. The data were produced by immunoSEQ multiplex PCR, yet TCRdb's version contains in-frame clones alone and is incomplete. The sample records 500,000 to 550,000 clones, around 78% being singletons. The data were also submitted as part of a second study, on human thymus T cells.

The sample taken for sequencing was thymocytes. The receptors were sampled from a boy younger than two with a congenital heart defect. Both conserved end residues are part of each CDR3. The order of the fields is D gene, clone size, V gene, J gene, CDR3 protein, CDR3 DNA. The D gene is left open where the match is weak. Not all rows give a size; the values are once, few, many and, for expanded clones, a class.

NA	NA	TRBV5-6	TRBJ2-7	CASSSDSPRGSYEQYF	TGTGCCAGCAGCTCTGACTCTCCCAGGGGCTCCTACGAGCAGTACTTC
TRBD1	NA	TRBV29-1	TRBJ1-2	CSVEDRTGKENYGYTF	TGCAGCGTTGAAGACAGGACAGGGAAGGAGAACTATGGCTACACCTTC
TRBD2	NA	TRBV29-1	TRBJ2-7	CSVGLPGLAGMWSYEQYF	TGCAGCGTTGGGCTTCCGGGACTAGCGGGAATGTGGTCCTACGAGCAGTACTTC
NA	NA	TRBV28	TRBJ1-2	CASRAGRDNYGYTF	TGTGCCAGCAGGGCTGGACGGGATAACTATGGCTACACCTTC
NA	NA	TRBV11-3	TRBJ2-7	CASSLDWRHYEQYF	TGTGCCAGCAGCTTAGACTGGCGGCACTACGAGCAGTACTTC
TRBD2	NA	TRBV9	TRBJ2-1	CASSLKGVAGGPLRNEQFF	TGTGCCAGCAGCCTGAAGGGGGTAGCGGGAGGGCCTTTACGTAATGAGCAGTTCTTC
TRBD2	NA	TRBV7-9	TRBJ2-1	CASSPSGGNNEQFF	TGTGCCAGCAGCCCTAGCGGGGGAAACAATGAGCAGTTCTTC
NA	few	TRBV11-2	TRBJ2-1	CASSLEGGIEQFF	TGTGCCAGCAGCTTAGAAGGCGGGATCGAGCAGTTCTTC
NA	NA	TRBV7-8	TRBJ1-1	CASSIKGQGEETEAFF	TGTGCCAGCAGCATCAAGGGTCAGGGTGAAGAAACTGAAGCTTTCTTT
TRBD1	NA	TRBV5-1	TRBJ2-5	CASSFEGAGETQYF	TGCGCCAGCAGCTTCGAGGGGGCCGGGGAGACCCAGTACTTC
TRBD2	NA	TRBV4-3	TRBJ2-5	CASSQYLRTSGREETQYF	TGCGCCAGCAGCCAATACTTACGGACTAGCGGGAGGGAAGAGACCCAGTACTTC
TRBD1	NA	TRBV29-1	TRBJ1-1	CSVLEGGDRGVRWSTEAFF	TGCAGCGTTCTTGAAGGAGGTGACAGGGGGGTTCGGTGGAGCACTGAAGCTTTCTTT
TRBD2	NA	TRBV4-3	TRBJ2-4	CASSQEGAGGIAKNIQYF	TGCGCCAGCAGCCAAGAGGGTGCGGGAGGGATAGCCAAAAACATTCAGTACTTC
NA	once	TRBV7-2	TRBJ2-1	CASSPRREQFF	TGTGCCAGCAGCCCCCGCCGGGAGCAGTTCTTC
TRBD1	NA	TRBV4-2	TRBJ1-5	CASSQVPDRAGSNQPQHF	TGTGCCAGCAGCCAAGTTCCCGACAGGGCGGGTAGCAATCAGCCCCAGCATTTT
NA	NA	TRBV15	TRBJ1-2	CATSSQLRANYGYTF	TGTGCCACCAGCAGCCAACTTAGAGCTAACTATGGCTACACCTTC
TRBD2	few	TRBV14	TRBJ2-3	CASSQEGGLASTDTQYF	TGTGCCAGCAGCCAAGAAGGGGGACTAGCAAGCACAGATACGCAGTATTTT
NA	NA	TRBV10-1	TRBJ2-1	CASNPGVRGDEQFF	TGCGCCAGCAACCCAGGGGTCCGGGGCGATGAGCAGTTCTTC
TRBD1	NA	TRBV27	TRBJ2-7	CASSTRQGQYEQYF	TGTGCCAGCAGTACGCGACAGGGACAATACGAGCAGTACTTC
TRBD2	NA	TRBV5-1	TRBJ2-1	CASSLSVAGAQINEQFF	TGCGCCAGCAGCTTGTCTGTCGCGGGAGCGCAGATTAATGAGCAGTTCTTC
NA	NA	TRBV5-1	TRBJ2-1	CASSGASANNEQFF	TGCGCCAGCAGTGGGGCTAGCGCAAACAATGAGCAGTTCTTC
TRBD2	NA	TRBV30	TRBJ2-7	CAWIVLAGGPVHEQYF	TGTGCCTGGATTGTACTAGCGGGAGGGCCGGTCCACGAGCAGTACTTC
NA	once	TRBV29-1	TRBJ2-7	CSVGTGPTYEQYF	TGCAGCGTTGGGACTGGCCCCACCTACGAGCAGTACTTC